Listed below are T cell receptor beta chains from one sample, sequenced in a study of circulating and synovial CD4+ cells in juvenile arthritis. The table came from immunoSEQ multiplex PCR; TCRdb's copy has only in-frame clones and leaves some out. The profile shows roughly 32,000 clones, roughly 95% of them singletons. The sample taken for sequencing was CD4+ T cells from blood. These TCRs come from a human donor with juvenile idiopathic arthritis. Each CDR3 is given with its conserved first and last residue. The order of the fields is clone size, J gene, V gene, D gene, CDR3 protein, CDR3 DNA. D genes are given only for firm matches. Only some rows state a clone size, as once, few, many or a class for expanded clones.

size: NA
J: TRBJ2-5
V: TRBV6-5
D: TRBD2
CDR3: CASGTSGSWETQYF
DNA: TGTGCCAGCGGGACTAGCGGGAGTTGGGAGACCCAGTACTTC

size: NA
J: TRBJ2-3
V: TRBV6-1
D: TRBD2
CDR3: CASSELGTSGSGITDTQYF
DNA: TGTGCCAGCAGTGAACTCGGGACTAGCGGGAGCGGGATCACAGATACGCAGTATTTT

size: once
J: TRBJ2-1
V: TRBV5-4
D: NA
CDR3: CASSLKRGASGEQFF
DNA: TGTGCCAGCAGCTTGAAACGGGGGGCGTCCGGGGAGCAGTTCTTC

size: NA
J: TRBJ1-1
V: TRBV6-1
D: TRBD1
CDR3: CASSAGQVFAEAFF
DNA: TGTGCCAGCAGTGCGGGACAGGTCTTCGCTGAAGCTTTCTTT

size: NA
J: TRBJ2-1
V: TRBV19
D: NA
CDR3: CASSIAGSPYNEQFF
DNA: TGTGCCAGTAGTATAGCAGGGTCCCCTTACAATGAGCAGTTCTTC

size: NA
J: TRBJ2-1
V: TRBV27
D: NA
CDR3: CASSSASYGEQFF
DNA: TGTGCCAGCAGTTCCGCCTCCTACGGTGAGCAGTTCTTC

size: NA
J: TRBJ2-7
V: TRBV7-2
D: TRBD1
CDR3: CASSTGRDREQYF
DNA: TGTGCCAGCAGCACAGGCCGGGACAGAGAACAGTACTTC

size: once
J: TRBJ2-7
V: TRBV5-4
D: TRBD1
CDR3: CASSTDRDNYEQYF
DNA: TGTGCCAGCAGCACGGACAGGGATAACTACGAGCAGTACTTC

size: NA
J: TRBJ2-7
V: TRBV7-2
D: NA
CDR3: CASSQYAPYEQYF
DNA: TGTGCCAGCAGCCAATACGCGCCCTACGAGCAGTACTTC

size: NA
J: TRBJ2-2
V: TRBV5-1
D: NA
CDR3: CASSLIQGNTGELFF
DNA: TGCGCCAGCAGCTTAATACAGGGGAACACCGGGGAGCTGTTTTTT

size: NA
J: TRBJ2-7
V: TRBV7-2
D: TRBD1
CDR3: CASSLFLGWTGSHEQYF
DNA: TGTGCCAGCAGCTTATTTCTGGGATGGACAGGGTCTCACGAGCAGTACTTC

size: NA
J: TRBJ2-5
V: TRBV18
D: NA
CDR3: CASSPPNGQETQYF
DNA: TGTGCCAGCTCACCACCGAACGGGCAAGAGACCCAGTACTTC

size: NA
J: TRBJ2-1
V: TRBV6-5
D: NA
CDR3: CASRNRDTHNEQFF
DNA: TGTGCCAGCAGGAACCGGGACACACACAATGAGCAGTTCTTC

size: NA
J: TRBJ2-3
V: TRBV5-1
D: NA
CDR3: CASRGPGHSRLGGTDTQYF
DNA: TGCGCCAGCAGGGGACCGGGACACTCCCGGTTAGGAGGCACAGATACGCAGTATTTT

size: NA
J: TRBJ2-7
V: TRBV7-9
D: TRBD1
CDR3: CASSQGQGSSEQYF
DNA: TGTGCCAGCAGCCAAGGACAGGGATCGAGCGAGCAGTACTTC

size: NA
J: TRBJ2-7
V: TRBV2
D: NA
CDR3: CASEPGDRYEQYF
DNA: TGTGCCAGCGAACCAGGGGATAGGTACGAGCAGTACTTC

size: NA
J: TRBJ2-2
V: TRBV7-2
D: NA
CDR3: CASRYDRNTGELFF
DNA: TGTGCCAGCCGCTACGACAGGAACACCGGGGAGCTGTTTTTT

size: NA
J: TRBJ2-1
V: TRBV28
D: TRBD2
CDR3: CASSLLGLAVPNEQFF
DNA: TGTGCCAGCAGTTTACTTGGACTAGCGGTCCCTAATGAGCAGTTCTTC

size: once
J: TRBJ2-3
V: TRBV7-3
D: TRBD2
CDR3: CASSSPGLSTDTQYF
DNA: TGTGCCAGCAGTTCCCCGGGACTAAGCACAGATACGCAGTATTTT

size: NA
J: TRBJ2-3
V: TRBV6-1
D: NA
CDR3: CASSEAALSSTDTQYF
DNA: TGTGCCAGCAGTGAAGCAGCACTGTCTAGCACAGATACGCAGTATTTT

size: NA
J: TRBJ1-4
V: TRBV30
D: TRBD1
CDR3: CAWAGQGISRLFF
DNA: TGTGCCTGGGCGGGACAGGGCATCTCTAGGCTGTTTTTT

size: NA
J: TRBJ2-2
V: TRBV5-6
D: TRBD1
CDR3: CASSRRTGLVTGGLFF
DNA: TGTGCCAGCAGCCGTCGGACAGGGCTCGTTACCGGGGGGCTGTTTTTT

size: NA
J: TRBJ2-7
V: TRBV5-8
D: NA
CDR3: CASSEAPGYEQYF
DNA: TGTGCCAGCAGCGAGGCCCCCGGGTACGAGCAGTACTTC

size: NA
J: TRBJ2-5
V: TRBV19
D: TRBD1
CDR3: CASSAFTGVETQYF
DNA: TGTGCCAGTAGTGCGTTCACAGGGGTTGAGACCCAGTACTTC

size: NA
J: TRBJ2-3
V: TRBV7-2
D: TRBD2
CDR3: CASSPWTSGRAADTQYF
DNA: TGTGCCAGCAGCCCCTGGACTAGCGGGAGGGCCGCAGATACGCAGTATTTT

size: NA
J: TRBJ2-6
V: TRBV2
D: NA
CDR3: CASSDQGSGANVLTF
DNA: TGTGCCAGCAGTGATCAAGGGAGTGGGGCCAACGTCCTGACTTTC

size: NA
J: TRBJ1-2
V: TRBV18
D: NA
CDR3: CASSPPGADGYTF
DNA: TGTGCCAGCTCACCACCGGGGGCGGATGGCTACACCTTC